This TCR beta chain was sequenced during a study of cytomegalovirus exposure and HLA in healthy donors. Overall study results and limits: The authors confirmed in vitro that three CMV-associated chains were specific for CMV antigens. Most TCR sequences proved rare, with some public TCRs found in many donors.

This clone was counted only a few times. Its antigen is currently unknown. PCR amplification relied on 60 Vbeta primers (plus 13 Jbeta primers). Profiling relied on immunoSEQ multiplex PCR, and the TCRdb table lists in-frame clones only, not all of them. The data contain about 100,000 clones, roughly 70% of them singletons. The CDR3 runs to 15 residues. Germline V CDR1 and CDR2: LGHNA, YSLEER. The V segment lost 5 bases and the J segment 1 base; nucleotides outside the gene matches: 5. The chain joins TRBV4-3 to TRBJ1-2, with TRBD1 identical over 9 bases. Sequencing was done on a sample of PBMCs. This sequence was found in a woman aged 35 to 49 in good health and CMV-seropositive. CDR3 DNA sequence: TGCGCCAGCAGCGAAAGACAGGGGGATAACTATGGCTACACCTTC. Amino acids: CASSERQGDNYGYTF.